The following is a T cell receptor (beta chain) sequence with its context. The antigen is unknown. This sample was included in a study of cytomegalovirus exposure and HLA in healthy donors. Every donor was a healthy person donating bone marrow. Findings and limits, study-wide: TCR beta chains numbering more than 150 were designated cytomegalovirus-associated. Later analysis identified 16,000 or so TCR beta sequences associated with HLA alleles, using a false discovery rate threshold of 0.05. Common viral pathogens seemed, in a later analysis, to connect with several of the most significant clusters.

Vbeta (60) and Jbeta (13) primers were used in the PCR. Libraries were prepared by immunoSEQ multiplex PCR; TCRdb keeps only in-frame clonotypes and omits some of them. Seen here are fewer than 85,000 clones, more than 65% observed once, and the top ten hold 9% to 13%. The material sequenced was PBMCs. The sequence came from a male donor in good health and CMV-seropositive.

The DNA for the CDR3 is TGTGCCAGCAGCCAAGATGGCGGGGGGCGAGGGAATGAAAAACTGTTTTTT. It codes for CASSQDGGGRGNEKLFF. V gene TRBV4-2 combines with J gene TRBJ1-4; weak D call: TRBD1 (6 bases). CDR1 is LGHNA, CDR2 YNFKEQ, per germline. Trimming cost V 0 bases and J 5 bases, with 16 bases left between them. The CDR3 length is 17 residues.